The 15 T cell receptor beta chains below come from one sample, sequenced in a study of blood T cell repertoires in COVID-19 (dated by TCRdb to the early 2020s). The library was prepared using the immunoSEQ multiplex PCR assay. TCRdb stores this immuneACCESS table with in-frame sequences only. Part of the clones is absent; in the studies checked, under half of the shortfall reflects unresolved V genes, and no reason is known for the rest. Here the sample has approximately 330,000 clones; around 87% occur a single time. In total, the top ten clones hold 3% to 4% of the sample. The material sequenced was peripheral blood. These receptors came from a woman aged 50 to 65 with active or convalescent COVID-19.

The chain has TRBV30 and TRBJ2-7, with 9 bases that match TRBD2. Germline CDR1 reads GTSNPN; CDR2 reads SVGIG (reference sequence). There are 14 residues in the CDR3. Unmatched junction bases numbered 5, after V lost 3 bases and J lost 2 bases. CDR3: CAWRTASGTYEQYF. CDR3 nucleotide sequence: TGTGCCTGGAGGACGGCTAGCGGGACCTACGAGCAGTACTTC.

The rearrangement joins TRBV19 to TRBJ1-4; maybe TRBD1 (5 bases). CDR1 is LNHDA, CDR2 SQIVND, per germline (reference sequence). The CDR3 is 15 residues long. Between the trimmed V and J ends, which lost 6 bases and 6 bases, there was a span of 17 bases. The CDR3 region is CASSPVRGSYEKLFF. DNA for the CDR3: TGTGCCAGTAGCCCCGTTCGGGGGAGTTATGAAAAACTGTTTTTT. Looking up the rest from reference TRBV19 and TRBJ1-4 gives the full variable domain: DGGITQSPKYLFRKEGQNVTLSCEQNLNHDAMYWYRQDPGQGLRLIYYSQIVNDFQKGDIAEGYSVSREKKESFPLTVTSAQKNPTAFYLCASSPVRGSYEKLFFGSGTQLSVL.

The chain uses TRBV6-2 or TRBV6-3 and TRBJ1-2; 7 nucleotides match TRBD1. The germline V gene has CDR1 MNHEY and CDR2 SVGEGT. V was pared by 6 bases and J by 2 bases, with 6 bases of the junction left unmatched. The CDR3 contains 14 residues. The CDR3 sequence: CASSLLGQNYGYTF. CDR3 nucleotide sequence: TGTGCCAGCAGCTTGTTGGGACAGAACTATGGCTACACCTTC.

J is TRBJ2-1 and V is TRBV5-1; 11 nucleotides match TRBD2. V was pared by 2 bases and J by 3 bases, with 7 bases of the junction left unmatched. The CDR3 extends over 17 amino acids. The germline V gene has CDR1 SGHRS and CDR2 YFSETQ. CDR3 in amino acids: CASSFGLAGGYYNEQFF. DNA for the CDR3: TGCGCCAGCAGCTTTGGATTAGCGGGGGGGTACTACAATGAGCAGTTCTTC.

The CDR3 loop is CASSQDWAGGRSPLHF. CDR3 coding DNA: TGCGCCAGCAGCCAAGATTGGGCGGGCGGGCGATCACCCCTCCACTTT. V is TRBV4-1 and J is TRBJ1-6, with D hard to call. V was pared by 0 bases and J by 10 bases, with 16 bases between. Germline CDR1 and CDR2: MGHRA and YSYEKL. The CDR3 is made up of 16 amino acids.

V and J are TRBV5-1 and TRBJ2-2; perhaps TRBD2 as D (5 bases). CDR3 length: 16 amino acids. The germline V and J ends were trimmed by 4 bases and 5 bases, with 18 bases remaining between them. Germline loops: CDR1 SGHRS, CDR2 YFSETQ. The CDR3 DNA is TGCGCCAGCAGCCCGTACATGAGGGTAGGAACCGGGGAGCTGTTTTTT. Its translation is CASSPYMRVGTGELFF.

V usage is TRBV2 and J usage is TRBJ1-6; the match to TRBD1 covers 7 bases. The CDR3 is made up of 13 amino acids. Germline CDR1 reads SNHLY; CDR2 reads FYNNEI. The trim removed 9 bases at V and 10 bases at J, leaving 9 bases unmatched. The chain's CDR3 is CASVTGVESPLHF. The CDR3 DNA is TGTGCCAGTGTCACAGGGGTTGAGTCACCCCTCCACTTT.

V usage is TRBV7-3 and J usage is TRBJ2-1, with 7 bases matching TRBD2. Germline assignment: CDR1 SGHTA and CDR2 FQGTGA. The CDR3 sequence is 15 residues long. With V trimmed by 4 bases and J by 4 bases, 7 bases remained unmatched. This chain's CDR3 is CASSSHGGSYNEQFF. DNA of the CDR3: TGTGCCAGCAGCTCCCACGGGGGGTCATACAATGAGCAGTTCTTC.

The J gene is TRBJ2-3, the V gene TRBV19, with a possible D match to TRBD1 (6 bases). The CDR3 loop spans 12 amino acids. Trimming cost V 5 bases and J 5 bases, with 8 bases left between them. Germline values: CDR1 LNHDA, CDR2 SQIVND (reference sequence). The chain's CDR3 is CASSLQGDTQYF. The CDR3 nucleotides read TGTGCCAGTAGTTTACAGGGAGATACGCAGTATTTT.

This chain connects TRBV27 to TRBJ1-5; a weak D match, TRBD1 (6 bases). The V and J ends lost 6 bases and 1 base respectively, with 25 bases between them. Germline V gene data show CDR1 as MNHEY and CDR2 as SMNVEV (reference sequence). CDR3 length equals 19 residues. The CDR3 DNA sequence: TGTGCCAGCAGCAAGATAACCGACAGGTCCCTTATCAGCAATCAGCCCCAGCATTTT. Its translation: CASSKITDRSLISNQPQHF.

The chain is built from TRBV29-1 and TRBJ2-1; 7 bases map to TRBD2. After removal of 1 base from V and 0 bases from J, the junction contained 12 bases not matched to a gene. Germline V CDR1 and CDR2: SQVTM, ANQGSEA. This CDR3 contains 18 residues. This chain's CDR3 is CSVEGSSGTGFSYNEQFF. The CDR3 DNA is TGCAGCGTTGAAGGATCCAGCGGGACGGGTTTCTCCTACAATGAGCAGTTCTTC.

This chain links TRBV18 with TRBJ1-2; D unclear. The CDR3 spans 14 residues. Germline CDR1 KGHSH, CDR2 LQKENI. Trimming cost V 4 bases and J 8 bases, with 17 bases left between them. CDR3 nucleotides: TGTGCCAGCTCACGGAACCTCGGAGTCGAGGGCTACACCTTC. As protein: CASSRNLGVEGYTF.

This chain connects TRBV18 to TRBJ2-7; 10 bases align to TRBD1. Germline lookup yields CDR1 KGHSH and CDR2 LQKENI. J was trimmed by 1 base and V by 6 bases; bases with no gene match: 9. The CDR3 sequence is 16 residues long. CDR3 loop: CASSRGGTGASYEQYF. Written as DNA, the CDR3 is TGTGCCAGCTCCCGGGGCGGGACAGGGGCATCCTACGAGCAGTACTTC.

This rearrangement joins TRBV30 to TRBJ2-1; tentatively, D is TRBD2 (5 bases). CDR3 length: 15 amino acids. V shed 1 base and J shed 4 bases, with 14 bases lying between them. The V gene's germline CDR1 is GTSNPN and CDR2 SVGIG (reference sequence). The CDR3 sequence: CAWSDTSLPYNEQFF. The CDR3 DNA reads TGTGCCTGGAGTGACACTAGTTTGCCGTACAATGAGCAGTTCTTC.

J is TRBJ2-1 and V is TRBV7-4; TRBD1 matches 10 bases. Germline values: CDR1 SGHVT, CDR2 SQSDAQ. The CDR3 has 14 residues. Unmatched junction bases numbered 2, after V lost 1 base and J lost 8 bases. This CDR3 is CASSLGQGADEQFF. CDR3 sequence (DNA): TGTGCCAGCAGCTTAGGACAGGGGGCAGATGAGCAGTTCTTC. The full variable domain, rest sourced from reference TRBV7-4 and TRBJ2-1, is GAGVSQSPRYKVAKRGRDVALRCDSISGHVTLYWYRQTLGQGSEVLTYSQSDAQRDKSGRPSGRFSAERPERSVSTLKIQRTEQGDSAVYLCASSLGQGADEQFFGPGTRLTVL.